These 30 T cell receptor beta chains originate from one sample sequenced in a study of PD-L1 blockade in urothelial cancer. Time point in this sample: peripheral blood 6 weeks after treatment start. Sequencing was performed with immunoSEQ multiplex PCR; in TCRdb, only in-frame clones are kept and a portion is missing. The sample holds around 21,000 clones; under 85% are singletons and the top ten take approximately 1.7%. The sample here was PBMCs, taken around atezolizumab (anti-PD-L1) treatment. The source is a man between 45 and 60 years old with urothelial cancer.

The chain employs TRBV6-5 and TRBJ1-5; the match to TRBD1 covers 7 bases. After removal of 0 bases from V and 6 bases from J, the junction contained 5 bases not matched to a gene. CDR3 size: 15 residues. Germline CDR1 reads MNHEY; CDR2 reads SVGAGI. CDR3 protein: CASSYSRQGSQPQHF. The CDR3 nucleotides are TGTGCCAGCAGTTACTCCCGACAGGGTAGTCAGCCCCAGCATTTT.

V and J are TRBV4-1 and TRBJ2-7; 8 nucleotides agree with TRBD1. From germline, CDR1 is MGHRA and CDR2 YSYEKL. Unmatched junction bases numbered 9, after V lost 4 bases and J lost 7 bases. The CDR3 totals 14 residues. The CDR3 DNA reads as TGCGCCAGCAGCCCTATACAGGGGGGCGGAGAGCAGTACGTC. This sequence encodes CASSPIQGGGEQYV.

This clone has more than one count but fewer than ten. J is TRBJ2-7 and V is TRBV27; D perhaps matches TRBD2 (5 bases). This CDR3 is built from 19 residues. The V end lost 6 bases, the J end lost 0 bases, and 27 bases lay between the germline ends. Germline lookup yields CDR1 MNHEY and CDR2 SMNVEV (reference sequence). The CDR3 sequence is CASRSTGWGSEFSSYEQYF. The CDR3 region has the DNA TGTGCCAGCAGATCAACCGGGTGGGGTAGCGAGTTCTCCTCCTACGAGCAGTACTTC.

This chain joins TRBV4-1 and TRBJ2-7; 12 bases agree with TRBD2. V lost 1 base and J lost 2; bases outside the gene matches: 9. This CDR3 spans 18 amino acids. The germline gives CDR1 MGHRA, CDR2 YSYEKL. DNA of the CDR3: TGCGCCAGCAGCCAAGGAAGGACTAGCGGGGTCAGGGCCTACGAGCAGTACTTC. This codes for CASSQGRTSGVRAYEQYF.

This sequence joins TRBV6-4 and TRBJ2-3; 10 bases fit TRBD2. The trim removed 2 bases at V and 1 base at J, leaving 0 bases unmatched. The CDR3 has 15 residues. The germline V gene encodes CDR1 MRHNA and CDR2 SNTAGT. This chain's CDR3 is CASSDGTSGTDTQYF. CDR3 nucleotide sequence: TGTGCCAGCAGTGACGGGACTAGCGGCACAGATACGCAGTATTTT.

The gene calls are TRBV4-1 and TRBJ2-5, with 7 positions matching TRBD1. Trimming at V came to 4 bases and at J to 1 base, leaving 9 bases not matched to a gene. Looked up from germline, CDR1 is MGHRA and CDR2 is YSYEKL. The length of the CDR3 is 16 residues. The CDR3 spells CASSPPRGTVQETQYF. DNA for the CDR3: TGCGCCAGCAGCCCGCCTAGGGGGACAGTCCAAGAGACCCAGTACTTC.

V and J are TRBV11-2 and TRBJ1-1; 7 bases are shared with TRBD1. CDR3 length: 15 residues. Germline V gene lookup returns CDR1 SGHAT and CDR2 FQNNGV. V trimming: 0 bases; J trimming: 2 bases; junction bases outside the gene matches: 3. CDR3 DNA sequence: TGTGCCAGCAGCTTAGAACAGGGGAGAAACACTGAAGCTTTCTTT. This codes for CASSLEQGRNTEAFF.

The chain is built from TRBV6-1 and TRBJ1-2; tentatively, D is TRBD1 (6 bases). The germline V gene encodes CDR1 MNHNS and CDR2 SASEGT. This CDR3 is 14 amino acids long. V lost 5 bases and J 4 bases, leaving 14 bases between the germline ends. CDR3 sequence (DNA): TGTGCCAGCAGTCAACAAGACAGGAGCTATGGCTACACCTTC. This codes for CASSQQDRSYGYTF.

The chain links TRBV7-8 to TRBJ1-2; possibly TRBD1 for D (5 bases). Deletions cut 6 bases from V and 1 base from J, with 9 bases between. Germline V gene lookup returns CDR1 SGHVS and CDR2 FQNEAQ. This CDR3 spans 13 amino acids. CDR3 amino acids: CASSLDINYGYTF. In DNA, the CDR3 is TGTGCCAGCAGTCTGGACATTAACTATGGCTACACCTTC.

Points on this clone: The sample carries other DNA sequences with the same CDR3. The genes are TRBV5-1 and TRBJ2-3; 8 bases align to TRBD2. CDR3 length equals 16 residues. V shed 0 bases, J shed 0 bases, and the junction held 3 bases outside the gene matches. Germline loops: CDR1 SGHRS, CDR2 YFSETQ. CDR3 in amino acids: CASSLDLAGSTDTQYF. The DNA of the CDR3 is TGCGCCAGCAGCTTGGATCTAGCGGGTAGCACAGATACGCAGTATTTT.

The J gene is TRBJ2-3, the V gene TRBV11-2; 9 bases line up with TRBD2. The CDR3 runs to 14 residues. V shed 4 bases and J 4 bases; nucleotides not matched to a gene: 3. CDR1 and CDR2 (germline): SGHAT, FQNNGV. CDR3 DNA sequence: TGTGCCAGCAGCTATTGGACTAGCGCAGATACGCAGTATTTT. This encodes CASSYWTSADTQYF.

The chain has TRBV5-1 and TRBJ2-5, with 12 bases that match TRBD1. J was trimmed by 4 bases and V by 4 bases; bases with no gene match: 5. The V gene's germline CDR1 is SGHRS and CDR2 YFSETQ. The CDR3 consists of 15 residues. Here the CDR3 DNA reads TGCGCCAGCAGCCCAGGGACAGGGGGCCGAGAGACCCAGTACTTC. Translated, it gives CASSPGTGGRETQYF.

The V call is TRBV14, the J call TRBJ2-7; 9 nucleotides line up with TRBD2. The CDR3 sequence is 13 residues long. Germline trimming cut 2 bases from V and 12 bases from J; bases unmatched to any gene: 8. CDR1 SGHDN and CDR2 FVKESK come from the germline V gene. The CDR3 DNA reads TGTGCCAGCAGCCAACAGACTAGCGGAGTTCTGTACTTC. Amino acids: CASSQQTSGVLYF.

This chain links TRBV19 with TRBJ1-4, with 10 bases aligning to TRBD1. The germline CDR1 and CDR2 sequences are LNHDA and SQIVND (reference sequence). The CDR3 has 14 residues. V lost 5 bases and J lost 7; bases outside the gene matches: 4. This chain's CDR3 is CASSDDRGPEKLFF. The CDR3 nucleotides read TGTGCCAGTAGTGACGACAGGGGGCCTGAAAAACTGTTTTTT.

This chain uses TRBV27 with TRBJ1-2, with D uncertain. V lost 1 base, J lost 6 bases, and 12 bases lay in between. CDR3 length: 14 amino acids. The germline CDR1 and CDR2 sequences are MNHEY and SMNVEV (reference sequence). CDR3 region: CASSLYGGRNGYTF. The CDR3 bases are TGTGCCAGCAGTTTATACGGAGGCAGGAATGGCTACACCTTC.

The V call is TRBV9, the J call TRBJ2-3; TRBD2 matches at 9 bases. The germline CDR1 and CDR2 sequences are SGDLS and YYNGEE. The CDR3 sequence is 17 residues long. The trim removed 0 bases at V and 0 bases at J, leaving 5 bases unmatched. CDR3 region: CASSVAKLAGSTDTQYF. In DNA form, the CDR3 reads TGTGCCAGCAGCGTAGCGAAACTAGCGGGCAGCACAGATACGCAGTATTTT.

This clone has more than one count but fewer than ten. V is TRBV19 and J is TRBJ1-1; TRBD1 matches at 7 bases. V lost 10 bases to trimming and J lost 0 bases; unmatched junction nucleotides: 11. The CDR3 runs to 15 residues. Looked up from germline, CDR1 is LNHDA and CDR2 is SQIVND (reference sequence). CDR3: CATKTGFGLNTEAFF. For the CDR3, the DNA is TGTGCCACCAAGACAGGGTTTGGATTGAACACTGAAGCTTTCTTT.

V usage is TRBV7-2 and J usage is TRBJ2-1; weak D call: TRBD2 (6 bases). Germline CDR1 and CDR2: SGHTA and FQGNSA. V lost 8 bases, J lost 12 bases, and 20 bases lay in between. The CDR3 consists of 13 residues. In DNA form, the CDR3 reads TGTGCCAGCTCCTCGGGGGTTCCTAGGGCGCAGTTCTTC. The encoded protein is CASSSGVPRAQFF.

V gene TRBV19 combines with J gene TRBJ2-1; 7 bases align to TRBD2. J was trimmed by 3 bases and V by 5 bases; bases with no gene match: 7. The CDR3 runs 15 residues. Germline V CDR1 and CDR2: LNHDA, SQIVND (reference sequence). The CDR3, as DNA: TGTGCCAGTAGTCCCCCGAGCGGGATCTACAATGAGCAGTTCTTC. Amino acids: CASSPPSGIYNEQFF.

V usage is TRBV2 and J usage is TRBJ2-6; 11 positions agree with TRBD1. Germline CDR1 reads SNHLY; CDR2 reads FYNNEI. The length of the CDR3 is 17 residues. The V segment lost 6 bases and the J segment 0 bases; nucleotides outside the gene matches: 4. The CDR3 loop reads CASSAGTGGSGANVLTF. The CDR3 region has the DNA TGTGCCAGCAGCGCCGGGACAGGGGGCTCTGGGGCCAACGTCCTGACTTTC.

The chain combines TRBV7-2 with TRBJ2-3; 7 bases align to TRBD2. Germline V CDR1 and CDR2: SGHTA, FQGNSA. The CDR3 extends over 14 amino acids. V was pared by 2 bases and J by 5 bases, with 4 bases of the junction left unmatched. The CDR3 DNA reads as TGTGCCAGCAGCTTACTCGGCGGGGGAGATACGCAGTATTTT. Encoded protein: CASSLLGGGDTQYF.

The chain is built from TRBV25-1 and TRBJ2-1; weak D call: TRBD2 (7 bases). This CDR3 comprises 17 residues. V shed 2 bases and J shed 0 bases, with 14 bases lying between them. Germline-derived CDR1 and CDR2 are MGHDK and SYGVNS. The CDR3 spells CASSEQGTTLSYNEQFF. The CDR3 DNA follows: TGTGCCAGCAGTGAACAGGGGACTACCCTCTCCTACAATGAGCAGTTCTTC.

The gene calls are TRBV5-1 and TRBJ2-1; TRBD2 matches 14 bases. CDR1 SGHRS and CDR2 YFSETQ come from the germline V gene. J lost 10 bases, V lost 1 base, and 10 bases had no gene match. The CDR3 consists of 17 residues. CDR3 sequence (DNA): TGCGCCAGCAGCTTGTTTCCCGGGACTAGCGGGAGTGGGGAGCAGTTCTTC. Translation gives CASSLFPGTSGSGEQFF. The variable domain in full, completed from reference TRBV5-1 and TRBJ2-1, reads KAGVTQTPRYLIKTRGQQVTLSCSPISGHRSVSWYQQTPGQGLQFLFEYFSETQRNKGNFPGRFSGRQFSNSRSEMNVSTLELGDSALYLCASSLFPGTSGSGEQFFGPGTRLTVL.

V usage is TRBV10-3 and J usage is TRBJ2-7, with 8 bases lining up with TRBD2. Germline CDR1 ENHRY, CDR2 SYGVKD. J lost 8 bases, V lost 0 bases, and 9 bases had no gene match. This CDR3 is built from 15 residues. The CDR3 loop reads CAISESGTSNDKQYF. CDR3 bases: TGTGCCATCAGTGAGTCGGGGACTAGTAACGACAAGCAGTACTTC.

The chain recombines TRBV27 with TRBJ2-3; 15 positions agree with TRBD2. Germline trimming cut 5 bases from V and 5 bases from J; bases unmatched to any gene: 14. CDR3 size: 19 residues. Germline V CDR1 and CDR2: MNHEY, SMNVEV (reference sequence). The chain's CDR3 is CASSHGLAGGPRYRDTQYF. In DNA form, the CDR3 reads TGTGCCAGCAGTCACGGACTAGCGGGGGGGCCTCGGTACAGAGATACGCAGTATTTT.

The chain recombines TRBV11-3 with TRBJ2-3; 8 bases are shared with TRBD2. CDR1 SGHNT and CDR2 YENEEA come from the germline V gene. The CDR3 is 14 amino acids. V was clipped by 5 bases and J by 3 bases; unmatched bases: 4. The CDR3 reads CASSPGGGTDTQYF. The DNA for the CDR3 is TGTGCCAGCAGCCCCGGCGGGGGGACAGATACGCAGTATTTT. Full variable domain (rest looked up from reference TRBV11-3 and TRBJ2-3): EAGVVQSPRYKIIEKKQPVAFWCNPISGHNTLYWYLQNLGQGPELLIRYENEEAVDDSQLPKDRFSAERLKGVDSTLKIQPAELGDSAVYLCASSPGGGTDTQYFGPGTRLTVL.

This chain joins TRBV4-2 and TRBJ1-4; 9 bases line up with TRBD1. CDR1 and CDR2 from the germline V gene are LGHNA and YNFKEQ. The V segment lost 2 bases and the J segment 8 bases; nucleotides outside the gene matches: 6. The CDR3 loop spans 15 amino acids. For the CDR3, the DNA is TGTGCCAGCAGCCAAAGACAGGGGGAAGGAGAAAAACTGTTTTTT. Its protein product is CASSQRQGEGEKLFF.

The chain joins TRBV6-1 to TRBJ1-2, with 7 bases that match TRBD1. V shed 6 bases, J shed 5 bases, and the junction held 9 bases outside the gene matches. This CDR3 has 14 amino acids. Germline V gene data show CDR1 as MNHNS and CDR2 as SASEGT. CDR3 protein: CASRRQGGGYGYTF. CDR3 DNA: TGTGCCAGCAGGAGACAGGGTGGGGGTTATGGCTACACCTTC.

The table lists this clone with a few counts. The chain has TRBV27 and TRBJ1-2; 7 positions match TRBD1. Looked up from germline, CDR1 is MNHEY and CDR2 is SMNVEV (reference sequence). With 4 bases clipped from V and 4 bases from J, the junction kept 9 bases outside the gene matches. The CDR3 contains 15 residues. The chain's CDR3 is CASSSQTGNAYGYTF. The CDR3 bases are TGTGCCAGCAGTTCACAGACAGGGAACGCCTATGGCTACACCTTC.

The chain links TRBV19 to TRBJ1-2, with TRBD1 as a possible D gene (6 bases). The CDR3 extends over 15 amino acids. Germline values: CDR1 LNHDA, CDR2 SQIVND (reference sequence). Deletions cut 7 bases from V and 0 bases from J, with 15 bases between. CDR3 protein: CASTVPTGTNYGYTF. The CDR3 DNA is TGTGCCAGTACCGTGCCCACAGGGACTAACTATGGCTACACCTTC.